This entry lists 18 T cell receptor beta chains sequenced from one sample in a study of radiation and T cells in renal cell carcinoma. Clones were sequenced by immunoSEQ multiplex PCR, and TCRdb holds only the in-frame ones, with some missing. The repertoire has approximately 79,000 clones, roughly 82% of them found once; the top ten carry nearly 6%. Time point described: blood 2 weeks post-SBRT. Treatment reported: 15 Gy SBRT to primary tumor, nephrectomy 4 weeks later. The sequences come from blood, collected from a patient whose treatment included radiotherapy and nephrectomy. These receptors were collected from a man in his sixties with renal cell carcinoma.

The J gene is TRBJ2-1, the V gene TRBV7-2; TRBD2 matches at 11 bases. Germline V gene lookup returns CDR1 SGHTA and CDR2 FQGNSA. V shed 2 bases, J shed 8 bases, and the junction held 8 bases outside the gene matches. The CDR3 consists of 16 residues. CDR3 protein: CASSLTSGSSWDEQFF. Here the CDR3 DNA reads TGTGCCAGCAGCTTAACTAGCGGGAGTAGCTGGGATGAGCAGTTCTTC. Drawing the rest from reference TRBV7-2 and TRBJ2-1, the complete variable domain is GAGVSQSPSNKVTEKGKDVELRCDPISGHTALYWYRQSLGQGLEFLIYFQGNSAPDKSGLPSDRFSAERTGGSVSTLTIQRTQQEDSAVYLCASSLTSGSSWDEQFFGPGTRLTVL.

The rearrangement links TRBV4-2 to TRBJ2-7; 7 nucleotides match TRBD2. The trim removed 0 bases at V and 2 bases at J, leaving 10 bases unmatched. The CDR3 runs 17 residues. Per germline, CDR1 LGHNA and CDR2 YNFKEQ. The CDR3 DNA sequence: TGTGCCAGCAGCCAAGATGCCCTGGGAGCGGGAACCTACGAGCAGTACTTC. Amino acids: CASSQDALGAGTYEQYF.

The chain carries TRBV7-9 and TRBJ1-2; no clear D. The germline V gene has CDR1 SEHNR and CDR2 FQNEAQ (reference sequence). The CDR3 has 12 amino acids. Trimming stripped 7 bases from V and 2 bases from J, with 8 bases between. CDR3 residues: CASTLQNYGYTF. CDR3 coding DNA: TGTGCCAGCACCCTTCAGAACTATGGCTACACCTTC.

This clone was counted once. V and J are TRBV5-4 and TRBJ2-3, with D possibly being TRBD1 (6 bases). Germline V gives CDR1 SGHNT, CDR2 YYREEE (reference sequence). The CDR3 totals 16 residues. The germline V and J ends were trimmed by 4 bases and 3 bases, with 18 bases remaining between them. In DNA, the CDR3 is TGTGCCAGCAGCCCTACCTCACGGGACAAGACAGATACGCAGTATTTT. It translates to CASSPTSRDKTDTQYF.

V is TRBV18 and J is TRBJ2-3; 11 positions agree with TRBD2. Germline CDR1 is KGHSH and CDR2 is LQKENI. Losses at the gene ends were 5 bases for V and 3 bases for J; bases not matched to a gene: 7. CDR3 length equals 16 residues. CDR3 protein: CASSTSSGRITDTQYF. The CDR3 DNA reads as TGTGCCAGCTCAACCTCTAGCGGGAGGATTACAGATACGCAGTATTTT.

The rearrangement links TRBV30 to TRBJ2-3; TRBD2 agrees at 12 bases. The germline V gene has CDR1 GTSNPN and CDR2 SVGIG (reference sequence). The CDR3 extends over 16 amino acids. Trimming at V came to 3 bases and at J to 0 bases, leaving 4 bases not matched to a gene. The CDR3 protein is CAWRRGTSGSTDTQYF. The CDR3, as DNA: TGTGCCTGGAGGAGGGGGACTAGCGGGAGCACAGATACGCAGTATTTT. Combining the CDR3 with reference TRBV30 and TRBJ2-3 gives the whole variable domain SQTIHQWPATLVQPVGSPLSLECTVEGTSNPNLYWYRQAAGRGLQLLFYSVGIGQISSEVPQNLSASRPQDRQFILSSKKLLLSDSGFYLCAWRRGTSGSTDTQYFGPGTRLTVL.

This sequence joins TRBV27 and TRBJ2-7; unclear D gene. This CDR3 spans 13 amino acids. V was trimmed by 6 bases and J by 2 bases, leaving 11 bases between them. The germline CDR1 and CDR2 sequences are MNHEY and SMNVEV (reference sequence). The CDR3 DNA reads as TGTGCCAGCAGCCAAGGCCTCACCTACGAGCAGTACTTC. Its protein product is CASSQGLTYEQYF.

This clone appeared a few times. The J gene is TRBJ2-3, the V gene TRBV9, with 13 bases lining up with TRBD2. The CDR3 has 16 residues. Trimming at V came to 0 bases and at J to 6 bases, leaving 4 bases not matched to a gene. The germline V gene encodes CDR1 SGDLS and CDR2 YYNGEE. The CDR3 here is CASSVGLAGGVDTQYF. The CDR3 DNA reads TGTGCCAGCAGCGTAGGACTAGCGGGAGGAGTGGATACGCAGTATTTT.

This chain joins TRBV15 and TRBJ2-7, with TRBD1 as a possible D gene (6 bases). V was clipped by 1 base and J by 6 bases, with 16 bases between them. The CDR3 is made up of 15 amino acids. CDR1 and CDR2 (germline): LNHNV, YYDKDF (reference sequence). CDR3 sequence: CATSRARQGPPEQYF. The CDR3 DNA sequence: TGTGCCACCAGCAGAGCCCGCCAGGGGCCCCCCGAGCAGTACTTC. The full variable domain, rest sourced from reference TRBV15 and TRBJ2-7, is DAMVIQNPRYQVTQFGKPVTLSCSQTLNHNVMYWYQQKSSQAPKLLFHYYDKDFNNEADTPDNFQSRRPNTSFCFLDIRSPGLGDTAMYLCATSRARQGPPEQYFGPGTRLTVT.

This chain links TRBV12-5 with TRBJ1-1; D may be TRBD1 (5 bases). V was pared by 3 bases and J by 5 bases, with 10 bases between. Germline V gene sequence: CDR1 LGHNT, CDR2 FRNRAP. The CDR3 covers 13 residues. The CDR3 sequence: CASGLEGRTEAFF. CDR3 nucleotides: TGTGCTAGTGGTTTAGAGGGGAGGACTGAAGCTTTCTTT.

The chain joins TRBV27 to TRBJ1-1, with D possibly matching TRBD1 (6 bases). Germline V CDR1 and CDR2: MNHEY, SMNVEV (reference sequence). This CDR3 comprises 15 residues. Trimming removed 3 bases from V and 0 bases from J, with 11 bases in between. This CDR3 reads CASSFRGLMNTEAFF. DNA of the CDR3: TGTGCCAGCAGTTTCAGGGGTCTTATGAACACTGAAGCTTTCTTT.

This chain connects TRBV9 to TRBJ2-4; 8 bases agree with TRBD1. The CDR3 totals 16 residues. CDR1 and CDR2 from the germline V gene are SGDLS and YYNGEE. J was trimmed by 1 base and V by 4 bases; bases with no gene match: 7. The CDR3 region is CASSTYQGAAKNIQYF. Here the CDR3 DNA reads TGTGCCAGCAGCACCTACCAGGGGGCGGCCAAAAACATTCAGTACTTC.

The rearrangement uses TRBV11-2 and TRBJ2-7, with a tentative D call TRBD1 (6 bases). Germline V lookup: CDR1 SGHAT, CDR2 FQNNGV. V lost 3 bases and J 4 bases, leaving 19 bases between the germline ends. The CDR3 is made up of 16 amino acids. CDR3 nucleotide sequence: TGTGCCAGCAGCTTGGGACACCAGGCGGCCGGGTACGAGCAGTACTTC. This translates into CASSLGHQAAGYEQYF.

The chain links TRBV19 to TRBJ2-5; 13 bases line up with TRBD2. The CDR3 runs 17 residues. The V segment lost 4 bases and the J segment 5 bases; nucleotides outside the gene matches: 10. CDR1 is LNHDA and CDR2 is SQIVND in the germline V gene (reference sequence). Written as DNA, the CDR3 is TGTGCCAGTAGTAGGACTAGCGGGAGAGTTCCGGGGGAGACCCAGTACTTC. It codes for CASSRTSGRVPGETQYF.

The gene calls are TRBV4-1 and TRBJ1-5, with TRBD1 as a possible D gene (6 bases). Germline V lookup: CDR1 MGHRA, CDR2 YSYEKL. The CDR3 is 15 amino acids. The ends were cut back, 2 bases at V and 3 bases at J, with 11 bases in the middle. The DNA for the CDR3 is TGCGCCAGCAGCCAACTGACAGGTGTCAATCAGCCCCAGCATTTT. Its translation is CASSQLTGVNQPQHF.

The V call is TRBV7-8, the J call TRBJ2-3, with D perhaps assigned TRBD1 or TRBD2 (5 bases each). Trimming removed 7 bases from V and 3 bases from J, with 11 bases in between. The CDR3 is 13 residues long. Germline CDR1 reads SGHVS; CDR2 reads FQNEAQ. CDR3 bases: TGTGCCAGCATCCCGAGGGGTACAGATACGCAGTATTTT. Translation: CASIPRGTDTQYF.

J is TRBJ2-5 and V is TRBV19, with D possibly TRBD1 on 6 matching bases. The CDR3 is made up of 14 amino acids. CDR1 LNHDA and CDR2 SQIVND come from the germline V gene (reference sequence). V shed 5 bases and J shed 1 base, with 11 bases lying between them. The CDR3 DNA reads TGTGCCAGTAGTTCTCAGGGGTCCCAAGAGACCCAGTACTTC. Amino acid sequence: CASSSQGSQETQYF.

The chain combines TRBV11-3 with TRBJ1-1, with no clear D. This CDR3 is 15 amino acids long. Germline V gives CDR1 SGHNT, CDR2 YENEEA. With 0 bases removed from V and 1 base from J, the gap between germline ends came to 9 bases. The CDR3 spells CASSLDGLPNTEAFF. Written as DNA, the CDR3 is TGTGCCAGCAGCTTAGATGGACTGCCGAACACTGAAGCTTTCTTT.